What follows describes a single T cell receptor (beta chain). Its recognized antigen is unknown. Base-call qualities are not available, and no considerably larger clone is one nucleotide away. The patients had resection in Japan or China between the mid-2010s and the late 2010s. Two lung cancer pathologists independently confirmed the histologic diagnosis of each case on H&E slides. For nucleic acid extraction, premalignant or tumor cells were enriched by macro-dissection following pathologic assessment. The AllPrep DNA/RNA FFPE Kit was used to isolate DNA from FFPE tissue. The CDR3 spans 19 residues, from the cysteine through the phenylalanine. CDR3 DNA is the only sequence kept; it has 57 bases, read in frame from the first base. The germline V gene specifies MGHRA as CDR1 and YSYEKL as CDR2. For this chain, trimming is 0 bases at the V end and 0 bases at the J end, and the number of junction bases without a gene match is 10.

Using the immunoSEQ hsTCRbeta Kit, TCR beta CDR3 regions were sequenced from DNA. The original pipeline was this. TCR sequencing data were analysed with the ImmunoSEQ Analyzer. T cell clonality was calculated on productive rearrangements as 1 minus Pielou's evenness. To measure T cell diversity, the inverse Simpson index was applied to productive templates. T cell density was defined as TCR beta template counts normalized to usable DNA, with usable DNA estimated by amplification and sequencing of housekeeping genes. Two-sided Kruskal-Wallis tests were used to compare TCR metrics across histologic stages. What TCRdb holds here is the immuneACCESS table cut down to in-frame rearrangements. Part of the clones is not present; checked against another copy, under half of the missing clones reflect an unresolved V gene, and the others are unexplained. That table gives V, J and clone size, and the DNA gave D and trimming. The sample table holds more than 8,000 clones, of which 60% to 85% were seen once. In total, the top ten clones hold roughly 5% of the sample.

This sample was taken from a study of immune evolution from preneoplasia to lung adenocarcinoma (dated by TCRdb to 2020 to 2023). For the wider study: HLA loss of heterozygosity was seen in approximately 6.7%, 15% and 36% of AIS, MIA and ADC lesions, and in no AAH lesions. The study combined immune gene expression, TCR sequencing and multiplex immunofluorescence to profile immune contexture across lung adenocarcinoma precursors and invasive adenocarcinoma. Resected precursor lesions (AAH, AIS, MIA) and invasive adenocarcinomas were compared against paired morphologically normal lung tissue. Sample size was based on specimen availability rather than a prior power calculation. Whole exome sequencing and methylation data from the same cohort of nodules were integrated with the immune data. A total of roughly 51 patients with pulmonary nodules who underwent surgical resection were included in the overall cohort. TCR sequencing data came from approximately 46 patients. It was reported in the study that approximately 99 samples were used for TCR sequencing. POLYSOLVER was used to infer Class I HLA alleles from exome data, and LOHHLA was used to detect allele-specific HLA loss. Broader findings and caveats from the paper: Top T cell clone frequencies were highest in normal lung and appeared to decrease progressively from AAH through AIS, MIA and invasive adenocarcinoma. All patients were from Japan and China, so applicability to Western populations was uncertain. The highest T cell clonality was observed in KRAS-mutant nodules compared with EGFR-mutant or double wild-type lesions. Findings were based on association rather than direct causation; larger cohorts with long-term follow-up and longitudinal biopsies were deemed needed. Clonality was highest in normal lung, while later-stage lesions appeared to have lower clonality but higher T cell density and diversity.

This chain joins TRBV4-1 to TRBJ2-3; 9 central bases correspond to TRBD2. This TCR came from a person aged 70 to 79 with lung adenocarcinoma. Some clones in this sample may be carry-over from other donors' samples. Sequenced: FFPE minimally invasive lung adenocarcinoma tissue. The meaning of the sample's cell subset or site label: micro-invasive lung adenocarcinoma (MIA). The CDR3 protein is CASSQDASGRSISTDTQYF. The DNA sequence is TGCGCCAGCAGCCAAGATGCGAGCGGGAGGTCCATTAGCACAGATACGCAGTATTTT.